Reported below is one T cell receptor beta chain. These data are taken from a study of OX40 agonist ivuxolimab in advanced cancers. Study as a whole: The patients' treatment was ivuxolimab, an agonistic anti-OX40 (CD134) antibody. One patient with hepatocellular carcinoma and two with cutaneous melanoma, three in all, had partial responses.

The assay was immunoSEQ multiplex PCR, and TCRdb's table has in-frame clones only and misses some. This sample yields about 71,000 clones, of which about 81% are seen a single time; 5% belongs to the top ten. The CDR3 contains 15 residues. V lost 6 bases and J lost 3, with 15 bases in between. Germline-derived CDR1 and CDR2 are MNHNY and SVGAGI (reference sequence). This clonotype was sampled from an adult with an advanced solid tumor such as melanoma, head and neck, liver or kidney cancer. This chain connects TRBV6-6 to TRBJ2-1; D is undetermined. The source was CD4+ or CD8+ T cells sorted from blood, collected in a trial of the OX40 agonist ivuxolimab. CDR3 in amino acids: CASSPPRTHYNEQFF. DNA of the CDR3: TGTGCCAGCAGCCCCCCCAGGACCCACTACAATGAGCAGTTCTTC.